The rows below give T cell receptor beta chains drawn from one sample of a study of regulatory T cells in long-lasting Graves disease. MiXCR was run by TCRdb on the multiplex PCR reads, yielding one entry per CDR3 protein. The table lists around 480,000 distinct CDR3 sequences, roughly 17% of them singletons, with 9% to 15% in the top ten. The data also belong to a second study, concerning T cells in Graves' hyperthyroidism and ophthalmopathy.

Here the sequenced sample was peripheral blood mononuclear cells (PBMCs), taken at new diagnosis, from a patient treated with antithyroid drugs. The receptors come from a man between 40 and 49 years old with Graves disease. Both conserved end residues are part of each CDR3. A D gene is named only where the DNA matches it firmly. Size values are once, few and many counts, or a class for expanded clones, and some rows have none.

CDR3,DNA,J,D,length,V,size
CASSPRAGDTGELFF,TGTGCCAGCTCACCACGGGCCGGGGACACCGGGGAGCTGTTTTTT,TRBJ2-2,-,15,TRBV18,-
CSARVRMNTEAFF,TGCAGTGCTAGAGTTCGGATGAACACTGAAGCTTTCTTT,TRBJ1-1,-,13,TRBV20-1,many
CASSGRGAYEQYF,TGCGCCAGCAGTGGAAGAGGTGCCTACGAGCAGTACTTC,TRBJ2-7,-,13,TRBV10-2,few
CASSHGTGVEAFF,TGTGCCAGCAGCCACGGGACAGGGGTTGAAGCTTTCTTT,TRBJ1-1,TRBD1,13,TRBV3-1,many
CASRSDTGPYEQYF,TGTGCCAGCAGGTCGGACACCGGACCCTACGAGCAGTACTTC,TRBJ2-7,-,14,TRBV28,many
CASGTGLAGVGETQYF,TGTGCTAGTGGCACGGGACTAGCGGGAGTAGGTGAGACCCAGTACTTC,TRBJ2-5,TRBD2,16,TRBV12-5,many
CASSVDRERYEQYF,TGTGCCAGCAGCGTTGACAGGGAACGCTACGAGCAGTACTTC,TRBJ2-7,TRBD1,14,TRBV11-1,many
CASTPGTSGSGETQYF,TGTGCCAGCACTCCAGGGACTAGCGGGAGTGGCGAGACCCAGTACTTC,TRBJ2-5,TRBD2,16,TRBV6-2/TRBV6-3,-
CASSPLLHNEQFF,TGCGCCAGCAGCCCACTGCTTCACAATGAGCAGTTCTTC,TRBJ2-1,-,13,TRBV5-1,-
CASSPPPTVNTEAFF,TGTGCCAGCAGCCCACCACCGACTGTGAACACTGAAGCTTTCTTT,TRBJ1-1,-,15,TRBV7-2,few
CASTLRTGRGTGELFF,TGTGCCAGCACCCTAAGAACAGGCAGGGGCACCGGGGAGCTGTTTTTT,TRBJ2-2,-,16,TRBV28,-
CASSPPLASGSWDTQYF,TGTGCCAGCAGCCCCCCTCTGGCTAGCGGGAGTTGGGATACGCAGTATTTT,TRBJ2-3,TRBD2,17,TRBV3-1,many
CSAQWTRPQGEAFF,TGCAGTGCTCAGTGGACGCGGCCCCAGGGTGAAGCTTTCTTT,TRBJ1-1,-,14,TRBV20-1,many
CASSLSGFDGYTF,TGTGCCAGCAGTTTATCGGGGTTTGATGGCTACACCTTC,TRBJ1-2,-,13,TRBV12-3/TRBV12-4,many
CASYSFTGELFF,TGTGCCAGCTACTCATTCACCGGGGAGCTGTTTTTT,TRBJ2-2,-,12,TRBV27,-
CATSRDPGVQMGGFF,TGTGCCACCAGCAGAGACCCGGGAGTCCAAATGGGGGGGTTCTTC,TRBJ2-1,-,15,TRBV15,few
CASSLQGNGYTF,TGTGCCAGCAGCTTACAGGGGAATGGCTACACCTTC,TRBJ1-2,-,12,TRBV11-2,many
CASSLDRVHGYTF,TGTGCCAGCAGTTTAGACAGGGTCCATGGCTACACCTTC,TRBJ1-2,TRBD1,13,TRBV28,many
CSAAWGGQETQYF,TGCAGTGCCGCTTGGGGCGGACAAGAGACCCAGTACTTC,TRBJ2-5,-,13,TRBV20-1,many
CASSPRLAGATGASYEQYF,TGTGCCAGCAGTCCTAGACTAGCGGGAGCCACCGGGGCATCCTACGAGCAGTACTTC,TRBJ2-7,TRBD2,19,TRBV27,many
CSAHAPGLAGGHGREQYF,TGCAGTGCTCATGCGCCGGGACTAGCGGGAGGACACGGGAGAGAGCAGTACTTC,TRBJ2-7,TRBD2,18,TRBV20-1,-
CASSQQGLGANVLTF,TGTGCCAGCAGTCAACAGGGCCTCGGGGCCAACGTCCTGACTTTC,TRBJ2-6,-,15,TRBV2,many
CASSPGPGDEQYF,TGTGCCAGCAGCCCAGGGCCAGGGGACGAGCAGTACTTC,TRBJ2-7,-,13,TRBV7-3,few
CSALPAASGLTDTQYF,TGCAGTGCCCTCCCAGCGGCTAGCGGGCTCACAGATACGCAGTATTTT,TRBJ2-3,TRBD2,16,TRBV20-1,-
CASRASGRRDTQYF,TGTGCCAGTAGAGCTAGCGGGAGGAGAGATACGCAGTATTTT,TRBJ2-3,TRBD2,14,TRBV19,few
CASSRPGGTDTQYF,TGTGCCAGCAGCCGGCCAGGGGGCACAGATACGCAGTATTTT,TRBJ2-3,-,14,TRBV27,many
CASSLNRGVETQYF,TGTGCCAGCAGTTTAAACAGGGGAGTAGAGACCCAGTACTTC,TRBJ2-5,TRBD1,14,TRBV28,-
CASSSPGQGSNQPQHF,TGTGCCAGCAGTTCCCCCGGTCAGGGTAGCAATCAGCCCCAGCATTTT,TRBJ1-5,-,16,TRBV28,many
CASSEPLGTNEKLFF,TGTGCCAGCAGTGAACCGCTAGGAACTAATGAAAAACTGTTTTTT,TRBJ1-4,-,15,TRBV2,many
CSVVGPSSYNEQFF,TGCAGCGTTGTTGGGCCTAGCTCCTACAATGAGCAGTTCTTC,TRBJ2-1,-,14,TRBV29-1,many
CASSPQAGGGTEAFF,TGTGCCAGCAGTCCACAGGCAGGAGGAGGCACTGAAGCTTTCTTT,TRBJ1-1,-,15,TRBV28,many
CASSPHITQYF,TGTGCCAGCAGCCCGCACATTACGCAGTATTTT,TRBJ2-3,-,11,TRBV11-3,many
CASRGGISTDTQYF,TGTGCCAGCAGAGGAGGGATCAGCACAGATACGCAGTATTTT,TRBJ2-3,-,14,TRBV25-1,few
CASSLGLAGTSQYF,TGTGCCAGCAGCTTAGGACTAGCGGGAACATCCCAGTACTTC,TRBJ2-5,TRBD2,14,TRBV11-2,many
CASSDIGLGLAGNEQFF,TGTGCCAGCAGTGACATCGGATTGGGACTAGCGGGGAATGAGCAGTTCTTC,TRBJ2-1,TRBD2,17,TRBV25-1,few
CSAGLTGGVEQFF,TGCAGTGCTGGGTTGACAGGGGGGGTTGAGCAGTTCTTC,TRBJ2-1,TRBD1,13,TRBV20-1,many